The next 9 T cell receptor beta chains were all read from a single sample in a study of identical twins (TCRdb year 2016). Receptors were amplified or captured by 5' RACE. The sequencer listed for this sample is Illumina HiSeq 2000. TCRdb passed the public sequencing reads through fastp at Q25 and MiXCR, retaining productive beta sequences. Duplicate CDR3 protein sequences are folded into a single record with the most common DNA and genes. The sample records roughly 770,000 distinct CDR3 sequences, 15% to 20% of which are singletons. The ten largest clones capture around 13% of the sample. These data were also reused for a study on T cells expressing NK-cell markers.

The sequenced sample consisted of PBMCs. These receptors were obtained from a woman aged 18-35 years in good health.

This chain uses TRBV19 with TRBJ2-7, with D possibly matching TRBD1 (5 bases). The CDR3 is made up of 13 amino acids. V was pared by 5 bases and J by 5 bases, with 13 bases between. The germline gives CDR1 LNHDA, CDR2 SQIVND (reference sequence). CDR3 in DNA: TGTGCCAGTAGTTGGCAGGGAAATCACGAGCAGTACTTC. Amino acid sequence: CASSWQGNHEQYF.

The chain carries TRBV20-1 and TRBJ2-7, with D unclear. The V end lost 4 bases, the J end lost 3 bases, and 7 bases lay between the germline ends. CDR3 length equals 11 residues. Germline lookup yields CDR1 DFQATT and CDR2 SNEGSKA (reference sequence). CDR3 sequence reads: CSAIIVYEQYF. As DNA, the CDR3 is TGCAGTGCTATCATAGTCTACGAGCAGTACTTC.

This clonotype appeared a few times. The rearrangement uses TRBV6-2 or TRBV6-3 and TRBJ2-2, with TRBD2 matching 13 bases. The V and J ends lost 2 bases and 7 bases, in that order; junction bases with no gene match: 16. The CDR3 extends over 20 amino acids. From germline, CDR1 is MNHEY and CDR2 SVGEGT. The CDR3 bases are TGTGCCAGCAGTTACCTTTCTTCCTGGACTAGCGGGAGAGGAAGCGGGGAGCTGTTTTTT. It codes for CASSYLSSWTSGRGSGELFF.

This clonotype turned up a few times. The chain carries TRBV7-2 and TRBJ2-1; tentatively, D is TRBD2 (5 bases). Germline V gene sequence: CDR1 SGHTA, CDR2 FQGNSA. Trimming pared 8 bases from V and 3 bases from J, leaving 17 bases between. The CDR3 covers 15 residues. CDR3 bases: TGTGCCAGCCGTCCTTCTGCGGGCCTCTACAATGAGCAGTTCTTC. This codes for CASRPSAGLYNEQFF.

The rearrangement uses TRBV20-1 and TRBJ2-7; D not resolved. CDR1 is DFQATT, CDR2 SNEGSKA, per germline (reference sequence). This CDR3 region has 13 residues. Trimming removed 3 bases from V and 4 bases from J, with 13 bases in between. This CDR3 is CSARRTPGYEQYF. The CDR3 DNA sequence: TGCAGTGCTAGGAGGACCCCTGGATACGAGCAGTACTTC.

The table lists this clonotype with a few counts. V and J are TRBV20-1 and TRBJ2-1; 11 bases match TRBD2. Germline lookup yields CDR1 DFQATT and CDR2 SNEGSKA (reference sequence). The CDR3 consists of 15 residues. Unmatched junction bases numbered 6, after V lost 0 bases and J lost 8 bases. The CDR3 sequence: CSARDQASGRHEQFF. CDR3 DNA: TGCAGTGCTAGAGATCAGGCTAGCGGGAGGCATGAGCAGTTCTTC.

The chain employs TRBV6-1 and TRBJ2-5; TRBD2 agrees at 11 bases. This CDR3 contains 17 residues. With 5 bases clipped from V and 4 bases from J, the junction kept 12 bases outside the gene matches. Germline CDR1 is MNHNS and CDR2 is SASEGT. The CDR3 DNA follows: TGTGCCAGCAGTCCCCATGGGGCCCTAGCGGGAGGAGAGACCCAGTACTTC. Translated: CASSPHGALAGGETQYF.

The chain is built from TRBV11-2 and TRBJ2-2; 15 nucleotides agree with TRBD2. The CDR3 covers 16 residues. From germline, CDR1 is SGHAT and CDR2 FQNNGV. Trimming at V came to 5 bases and at J to 5 bases, leaving 3 bases not matched to a gene. The CDR3 spells CASSTGLAGGTGELFF. The CDR3 nucleotides read TGTGCCAGCAGCACGGGACTAGCGGGAGGAACCGGGGAGCTGTTTTTT.

The J gene is TRBJ1-2, the V gene TRBV20-1; the D is unclear. The CDR3 runs 14 residues. V lost 0 bases and J 3 bases, leaving 11 bases between the germline ends. CDR1 and CDR2 (germline): DFQATT, SNEGSKA (reference sequence). CDR3: CSARDLAAYYGYTF. DNA of the CDR3: TGCAGTGCTAGAGATCTGGCAGCCTACTATGGCTACACCTTC.